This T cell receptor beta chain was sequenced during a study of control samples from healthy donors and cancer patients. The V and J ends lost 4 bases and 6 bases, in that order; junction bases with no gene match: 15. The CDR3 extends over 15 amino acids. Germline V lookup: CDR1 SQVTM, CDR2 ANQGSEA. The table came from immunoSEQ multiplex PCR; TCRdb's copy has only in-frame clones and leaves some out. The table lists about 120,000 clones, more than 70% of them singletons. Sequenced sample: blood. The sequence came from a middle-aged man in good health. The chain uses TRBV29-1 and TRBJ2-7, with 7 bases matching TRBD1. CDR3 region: CSVGEAQGRGIEQYF. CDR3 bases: TGCAGCGTTGGAGAGGCCCAGGGCAGGGGGATCGAGCAGTACTTC.